This TCR beta chain was found in a study of cytomegalovirus exposure and HLA in healthy donors. Germline CDR1 reads SGHRS; CDR2 reads YFSETQ. The CDR3 spans 13 residues. V lost 0 bases to trimming and J lost 8 bases, with 11 bases between them. Researchers ran the PCR with 60 Vbeta and 13 Jbeta primers. Sequenced by immunoSEQ multiplex PCR; TCRdb stores in-frame clones only, minus some. The sample shows 150,000 to 200,000 clones, 75% of them seen only once. Sequencing used PBMCs. The V call is TRBV5-1, the J call TRBJ1-2; no firm D call. The TCR originated in a woman in her forties in good health and CMV-seropositive. The CDR3 nucleotides are TGCGCCAGCAGCTTGGAGCGGATGGGAGGCTACACCTTC. This gives the protein CASSLERMGGYTF.